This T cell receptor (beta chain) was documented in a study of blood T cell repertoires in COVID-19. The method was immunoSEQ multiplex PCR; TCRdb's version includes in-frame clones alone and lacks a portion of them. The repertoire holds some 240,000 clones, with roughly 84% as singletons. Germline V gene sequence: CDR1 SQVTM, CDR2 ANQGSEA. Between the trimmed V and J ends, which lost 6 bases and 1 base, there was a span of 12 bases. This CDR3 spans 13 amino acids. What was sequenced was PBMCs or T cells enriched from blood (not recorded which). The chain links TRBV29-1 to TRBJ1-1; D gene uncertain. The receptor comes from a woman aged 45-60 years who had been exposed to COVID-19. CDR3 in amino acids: CSVSIRGNTEAFF. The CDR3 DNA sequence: TGCAGCGTGTCTATACGGGGGAACACTGAAGCTTTCTTT.